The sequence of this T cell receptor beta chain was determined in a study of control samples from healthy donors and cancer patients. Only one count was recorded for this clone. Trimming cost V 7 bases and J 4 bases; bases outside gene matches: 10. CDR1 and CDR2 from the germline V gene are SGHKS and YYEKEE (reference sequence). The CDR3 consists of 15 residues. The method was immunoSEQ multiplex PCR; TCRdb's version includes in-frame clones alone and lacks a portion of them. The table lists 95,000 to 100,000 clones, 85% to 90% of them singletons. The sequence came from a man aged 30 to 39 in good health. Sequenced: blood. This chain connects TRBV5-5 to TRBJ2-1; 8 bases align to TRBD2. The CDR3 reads CASSQGLGVYNEQFF. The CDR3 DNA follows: TGTGCCAGCTCCCAGGGACTAGGGGTATACAATGAGCAGTTCTTC.